This is a list of T cell receptor beta chains from one sample in a study of cytomegalovirus exposure and HLA in healthy donors. Measured with immunoSEQ multiplex PCR; TCRdb has only the in-frame clones, and not every one. The sample holds 140,000 to 150,000 clones, around 80% seen once. The sequencing sample was made of PBMCs. All receptors derive from a man in his forties in good health and CMV-seronegative. The CDR3 runs from the conserved cysteine through the conserved F or W. A D gene is named only where the DNA matches it firmly. Not every row has a clone size; where given, it reads once, few, many or a size class.

D gene,CDR3 length,clone size,V gene,J gene,CDR3 protein,CDR3 DNA
TRBD1,18,few,TRBV28,TRBJ1-2,CASSFDPRTGGPNYGYTF,TGTGCCAGCAGTTTTGATCCCAGGACAGGAGGGCCGAACTATGGCTACACCTTC
.,14,.,TRBV28,TRBJ2-7,CASTSRTAYYEQYF,TGTGCCAGCACCTCACGGACAGCCTACTACGAGCAGTACTTC
.,15,.,TRBV6-5,TRBJ2-7,CASSYSGSGSHEQYF,TGTGCCAGCAGTTACTCGGGCAGCGGCTCCCACGAGCAGTACTTC
.,14,.,TRBV11-2,TRBJ2-3,CASSRPAGTDTQYF,TGTGCCAGCAGCAGACCCGCGGGCACAGATACGCAGTATTTT
TRBD2,16,.,TRBV19,TRBJ2-2,CASSIWDYLSTGELFF,TGTGCCAGTAGTATCTGGGACTACTTAAGCACCGGGGAGCTGTTTTTT
.,15,few,TRBV5-8,TRBJ2-7,CASSLGAGDGYEQYF,TGTGCCAGCAGCCTTGGGGCAGGGGACGGGTACGAGCAGTACTTC
TRBD1,16,.,TRBV7-9,TRBJ2-5,CASSLDRQGGRETQYF,TGTGCCAGCAGCTTAGATAGACAGGGTGGACGAGAGACCCAGTACTTC
TRBD1,14,.,TRBV7-9,TRBJ1-2,CASSFGTGSDGYTF,TGTGCCAGCAGCTTCGGGACAGGGTCCGATGGCTACACCTTC
.,16,.,TRBV5-1,TRBJ2-1,CASRLPFTGRGNEQFF,TGCGCCAGCAGGCTACCTTTTACCGGCAGGGGTAATGAGCAGTTCTTC
TRBD2,16,.,TRBV7-9,TRBJ2-7,CASSLAGLAVYYEQYF,TGTGCCAGCAGCTTAGCCGGACTAGCGGTTTATTACGAGCAGTACTTC
TRBD2,15,few,TRBV19,TRBJ2-3,CASSRTSGGSDTQYF,TGTGCCAGTAGTCGGACTAGCGGGGGATCGGATACGCAGTATTTT
TRBD1,16,.,TRBV5-4,TRBJ2-3,CASSSLGDRSPDTQYF,TGTGCCAGCAGCTCACTTGGGGACAGGTCCCCAGATACGCAGTATTTT
TRBD2,17,.,TRBV5-1,TRBJ2-3,CASSLVSSGSPLDTQYF,TGCGCCAGCAGCTTGGTGTCTAGCGGGAGCCCTTTGGATACGCAGTATTTT
TRBD1,15,few,TRBV6-5,TRBJ2-7,CASTARQGNSYEQYF,TGTGCCAGCACTGCGCGACAGGGGAACTCCTACGAGCAGTACTTC
TRBD1,15,.,TRBV10-2,TRBJ1-6,CASSPGQGKDSPLHF,TGCGCCAGCAGCCCTGGACAGGGGAAGGATTCACCCCTCCACTTT
.,17,.,TRBV19,TRBJ1-1,CASSIDRPPGMNTEAFF,TGTGCCAGTAGTATAGATCGCCCGCCAGGGATGAACACTGAAGCTTTCTTT
TRBD1,14,.,TRBV6-1,TRBJ2-7,CASRRQGEPNEQYF,TGTGCCAGCAGACGACAGGGCGAACCCAACGAGCAGTACTTC
.,14,.,TRBV7-3,TRBJ1-6,CASSLEGVISPLHF,TGTGCCAGCAGCTTAGAGGGAGTAATTTCACCCCTCCACTTT
TRBD1,14,few,TRBV6-4,TRBJ1-1,CASSDSGQGTEAFF,TGTGCCAGCAGTGACTCGGGACAGGGAACTGAAGCTTTCTTT
.,13,few,TRBV14,TRBJ2-1,CASSVVRYNEQFF,TGTGCCAGCAGCGTCGTTAGATACAATGAGCAGTTCTTC
TRBD2,14,.,TRBV11-2,TRBJ2-7,CASSFWTSRYEQYF,TGTGCCAGCAGCTTCTGGACTAGCCGCTACGAGCAGTACTTC
.,13,few,TRBV25-1,TRBJ1-1,CASRPGAGAEAFF,TGTGCCAGCAGGCCGGGGGCGGGAGCTGAAGCTTTCTTT
TRBD2,16,.,TRBV14,TRBJ2-1,CASSQTSGRVYNEQFF,TGTGCCAGCAGTCAGACTAGCGGGAGGGTTTACAATGAGCAGTTCTTC
TRBD1,15,.,TRBV12-5,TRBJ1-5,CASDGQGAVDQPQHF,TGTGCTAGTGATGGACAGGGGGCCGTCGATCAGCCCCAGCATTTT
.,15,once,TRBV28,TRBJ2-7,CASSFPGEDWWEQYF,TGTGCCAGCAGTTTTCCTGGGGAGGATTGGTGGGAGCAGTACTTC
TRBD2,18,once,TRBV7-2,TRBJ2-1,CASSLSFAGLAGEDEQFF,TGTGCCAGCAGCTTAAGTTTCGCGGGACTAGCGGGAGAGGATGAGCAGTTCTTC
TRBD1,16,.,TRBV19,TRBJ1-1,CASSPTGGVGNTEAFF,TGTGCCAGTAGCCCGACAGGGGGCGTCGGGAACACTGAAGCTTTCTTT
.,12,.,TRBV7-2,TRBJ2-5,CASSQTTETQYF,TGTGCCAGCAGCCAAACAACGGAGACCCAGTACTTC
.,18,once,TRBV7-4,TRBJ1-5,CASSFKLVYRDSNQPQHF,TGTGCCAGCAGCTTCAAGTTGGTATACAGGGATTCCAATCAGCCCCAGCATTTT
.,14,.,TRBV7-9,TRBJ2-7,CASSQDSLLYEQYF,TGTGCCAGCAGCCAAGACAGCCTCTTATACGAGCAGTACTTC
TRBD2,16,.,TRBV2,TRBJ2-3,CASSGTSGRSTDTQYF,TGTGCCAGCAGTGGGACTAGCGGGAGGAGCACAGATACGCAGTATTTT
.,14,.,TRBV5-1,TRBJ2-1,CASSLQDLNNEQFF,TGCGCCAGCAGCTTACAGGACCTTAACAATGAGCAGTTCTTC
TRBD1,17,.,TRBV12-5,TRBJ1-2,CASGLVRGQGANYGYTF,TGTGCTAGTGGTTTGGTACGAGGACAGGGGGCTAACTATGGCTACACCTTC
.,15,.,TRBV27,TRBJ2-7,CASSSSGILSYEQYF,TGTGCCAGCAGCAGCTCCGGGATCCTTTCCTACGAGCAGTACTTC
.,13,.,TRBV13,TRBJ2-7,CASSPGLLYEQYF,TGTGCCAGCAGCCCCGGACTCCTCTACGAGCAGTACTTC
TRBD1,16,.,TRBV4-2,TRBJ2-7,CASSQDQGTDYYEQYF,TGTGCCAGCAGCCAAGATCAAGGGACAGATTACTACGAGCAGTACTTC
TRBD2,16,.,TRBV7-7,TRBJ2-3,CASSLAGTSGTDTQYF,TGTGCCAGCAGCTTAGCGGGGACTAGCGGGACAGATACGCAGTATTTT
.,13,few,TRBV28,TRBJ1-1,CASLRDSNTEAFF,TGTGCCAGCCTCCGGGACTCCAACACTGAAGCTTTCTTT
TRBD2,12,.,TRBV6-5,TRBJ2-1,CASSWTGGEQFF,TGTGCCAGCAGTTGGACGGGGGGTGAGCAGTTCTTC
.,13,few,TRBV5-4,TRBJ2-7,CASSSRSSYEQYF,TGTGCCAGCAGCTCGCGTTCCTCCTACGAGCAGTACTTC
.,13,.,TRBV30,TRBJ1-1,CAWTHRGNTEAFF,TGTGCCTGGACCCATCGAGGGAATACTGAAGCTTTCTTT
.,14,.,TRBV19,TRBJ2-3,CASSMQVSTDTQYF,TGTGCCAGTAGTATGCAGGTTTCCACAGATACGCAGTATTTT
TRBD1,14,.,TRBV13,TRBJ2-4,CASRRGQGKNIQYF,TGTGCCAGCAGGAGGGGGCAGGGCAAAAACATTCAGTACTTC
.,14,.,TRBV7-2,TRBJ2-7,CASSLYGAGYEQYF,TGTGCCAGCAGCTTATATGGGGCCGGGTACGAGCAGTACTTC
.,14,.,TRBV7-9,TRBJ1-1,CSSSPGTRWTEAFF,TGTTCCAGCAGCCCCGGTACCCGTTGGACTGAAGCTTTCTTT